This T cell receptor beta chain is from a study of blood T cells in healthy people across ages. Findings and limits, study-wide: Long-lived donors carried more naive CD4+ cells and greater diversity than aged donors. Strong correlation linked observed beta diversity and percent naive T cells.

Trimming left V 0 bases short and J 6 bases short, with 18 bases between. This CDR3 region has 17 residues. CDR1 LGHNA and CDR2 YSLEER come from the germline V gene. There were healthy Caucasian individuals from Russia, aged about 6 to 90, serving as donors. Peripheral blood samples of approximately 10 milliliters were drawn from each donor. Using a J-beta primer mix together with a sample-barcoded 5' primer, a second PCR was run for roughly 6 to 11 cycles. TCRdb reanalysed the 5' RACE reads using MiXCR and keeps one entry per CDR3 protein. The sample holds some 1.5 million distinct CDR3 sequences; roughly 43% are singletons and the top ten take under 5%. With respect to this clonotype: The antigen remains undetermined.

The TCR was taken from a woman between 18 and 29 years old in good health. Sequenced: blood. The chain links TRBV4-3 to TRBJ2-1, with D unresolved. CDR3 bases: TGCGCCAGCAGCCAAGACGTGGCCTCCGTTCTGGGCAATGAGCAGTTCTTC. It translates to CASSQDVASVLGNEQFF.